A single TCR beta chain is shown here with its context. Its antigen remains unknown. CDR1 and CDR2 from the germline V gene are MDHEN and SYDVKM. CDR3 length: 16 residues. Sequenced patients had Stevens-Johnson syndrome or toxic epidermal necrolysis caused by carbamazepine. Bulk and single-cell libraries used iRepertoire multiplex PCR with TCR subtype-specific primers. TCRdb re-called the multiplex PCR reads and gives one entry per CDR3 protein, without DNA. This sample's table has some 5,000 distinct CDR3 sequences. The data belong to a study of T cells in severe cutaneous drug reactions. Study context: Enrollment required a probable or definite RegiSCAR diagnosis of SJS/TEN or DRESS. Blister fluid/cells and PBMC came from acute- or recovery-stage patients.

Study findings and constraints: All seven CBZ-SJS/TEN blister samples shared a public TCRbeta CDR3 at mean roughly 14%.

This receptor was identified in a human donor with a severe cutaneous adverse drug reaction. Input material: PBMCs. V and J are TRBV28 and TRBJ1-6; checking the TCRdb D call of TRBD1 is not possible without DNA. CDR3 sequence reads: CASSLDGVLKGSPLHF.